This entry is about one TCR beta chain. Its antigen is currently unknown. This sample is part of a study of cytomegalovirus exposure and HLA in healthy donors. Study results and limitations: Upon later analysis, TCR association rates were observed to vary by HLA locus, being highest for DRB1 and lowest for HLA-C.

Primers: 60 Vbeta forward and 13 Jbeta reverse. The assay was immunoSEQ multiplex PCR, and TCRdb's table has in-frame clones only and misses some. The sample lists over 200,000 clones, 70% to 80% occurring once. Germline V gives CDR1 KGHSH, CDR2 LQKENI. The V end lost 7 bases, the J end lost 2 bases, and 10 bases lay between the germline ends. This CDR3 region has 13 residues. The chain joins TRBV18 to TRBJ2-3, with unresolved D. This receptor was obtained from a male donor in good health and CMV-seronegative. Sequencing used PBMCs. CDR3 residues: CASCTGITDTQYF. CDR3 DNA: TGTGCCAGCTGTACGGGTATCACAGATACGCAGTATTTT.